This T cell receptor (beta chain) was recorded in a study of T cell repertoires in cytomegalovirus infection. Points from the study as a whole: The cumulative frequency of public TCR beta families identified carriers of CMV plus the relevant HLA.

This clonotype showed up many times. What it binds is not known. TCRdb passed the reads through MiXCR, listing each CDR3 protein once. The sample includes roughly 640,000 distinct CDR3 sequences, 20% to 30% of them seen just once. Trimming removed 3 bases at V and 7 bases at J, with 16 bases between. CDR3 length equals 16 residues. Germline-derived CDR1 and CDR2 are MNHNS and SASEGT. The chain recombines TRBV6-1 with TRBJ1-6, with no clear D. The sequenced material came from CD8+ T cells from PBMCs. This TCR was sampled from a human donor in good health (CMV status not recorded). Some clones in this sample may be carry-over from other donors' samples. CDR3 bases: TGTGCCAGCAGTGACCGCCAATGGGTGAGGAATTCACCCCTCCACTTT. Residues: CASSDRQWVRNSPLHF.